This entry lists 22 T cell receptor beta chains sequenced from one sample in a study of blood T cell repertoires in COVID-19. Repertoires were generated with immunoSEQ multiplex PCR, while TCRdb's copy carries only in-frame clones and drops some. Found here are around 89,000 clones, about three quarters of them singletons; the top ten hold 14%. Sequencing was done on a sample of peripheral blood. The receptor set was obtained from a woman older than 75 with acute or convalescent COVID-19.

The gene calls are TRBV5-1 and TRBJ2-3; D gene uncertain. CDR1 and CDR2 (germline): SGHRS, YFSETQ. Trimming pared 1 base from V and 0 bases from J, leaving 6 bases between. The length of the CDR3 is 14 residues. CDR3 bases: TGCGCCAGCAGCTTGTCGCAGAGCACAGATACGCAGTATTTT. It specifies CASSLSQSTDTQYF.

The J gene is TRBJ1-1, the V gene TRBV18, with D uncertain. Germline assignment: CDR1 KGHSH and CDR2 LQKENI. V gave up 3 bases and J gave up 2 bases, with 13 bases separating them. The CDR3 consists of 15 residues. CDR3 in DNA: TGTGCCAGCTCACCTTCGGCTTGGAGCAACACTGAAGCTTTCTTT. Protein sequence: CASSPSAWSNTEAFF.

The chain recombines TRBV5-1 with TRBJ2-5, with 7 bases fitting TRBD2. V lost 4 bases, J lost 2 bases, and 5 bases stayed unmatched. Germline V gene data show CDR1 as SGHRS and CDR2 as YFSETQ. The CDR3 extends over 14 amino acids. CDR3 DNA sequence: TGCGCCAGCAGCGGGGGGGTCTTGCAAGAGACCCAGTACTTC. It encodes CASSGGVLQETQYF.

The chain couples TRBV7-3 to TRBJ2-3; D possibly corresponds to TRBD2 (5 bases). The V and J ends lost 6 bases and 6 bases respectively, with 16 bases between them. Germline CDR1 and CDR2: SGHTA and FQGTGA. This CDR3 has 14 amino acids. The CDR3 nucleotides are TGTGCCAGCAGTTATGGCGGCGTAGCGGATACGCAGTATTTT. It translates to CASSYGGVADTQYF.

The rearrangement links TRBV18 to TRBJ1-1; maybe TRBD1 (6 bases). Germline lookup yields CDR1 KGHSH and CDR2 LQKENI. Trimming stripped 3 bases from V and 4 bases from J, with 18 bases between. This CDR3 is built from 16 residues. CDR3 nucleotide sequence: TGTGCCAGCTCACCGACCGCCAGGGGAGTAGGCACTGAAGCTTTCTTT. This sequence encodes CASSPTARGVGTEAFF.

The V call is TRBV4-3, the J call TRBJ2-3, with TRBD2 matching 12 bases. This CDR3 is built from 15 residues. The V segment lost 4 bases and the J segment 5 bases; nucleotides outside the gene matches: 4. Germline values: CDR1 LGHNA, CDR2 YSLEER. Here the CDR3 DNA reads TGCGCCAGCAGCCCTGGGACTAGCGGGCGAGATACGCAGTATTTT. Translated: CASSPGTSGRDTQYF.

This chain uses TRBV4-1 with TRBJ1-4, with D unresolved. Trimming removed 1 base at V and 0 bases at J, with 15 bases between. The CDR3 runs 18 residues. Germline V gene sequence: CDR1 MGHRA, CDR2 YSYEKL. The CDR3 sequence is CASSQGRQTGTTNEKLFF. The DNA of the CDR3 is TGCGCCAGCAGCCAAGGACGGCAAACGGGAACAACTAATGAAAAACTGTTTTTT.

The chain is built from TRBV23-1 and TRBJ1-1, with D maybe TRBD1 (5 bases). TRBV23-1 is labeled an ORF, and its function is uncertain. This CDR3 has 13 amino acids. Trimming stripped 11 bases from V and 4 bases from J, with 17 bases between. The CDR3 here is CAWGEGRGTEAFF. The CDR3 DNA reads TGCGCCTGGGGGGAAGGCCGGGGCACTGAAGCTTTCTTT.

The CDR3 DNA follows: TGTGCCAGCAGTTTTCTACAGGGTTCCACCGGGGAGCTGTTTTTT. Residues: CASSFLQGSTGELFF. The chain combines TRBV6-2 or TRBV6-3 with TRBJ2-2, with D possibly TRBD1 on 6 matching bases. The ends were cut back, 4 bases at V and 4 bases at J, with 13 bases in the middle. The CDR3 consists of 15 residues. CDR1 and CDR2 from the germline V gene are MNHEY and SVGEGT.

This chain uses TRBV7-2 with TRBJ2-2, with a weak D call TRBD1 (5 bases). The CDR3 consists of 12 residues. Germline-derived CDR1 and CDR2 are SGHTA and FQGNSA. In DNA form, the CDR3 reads TGTGGCGCAGGGAAGAGGACCGGGGAGCTGTTTTTT. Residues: CGAGKRTGELFF.

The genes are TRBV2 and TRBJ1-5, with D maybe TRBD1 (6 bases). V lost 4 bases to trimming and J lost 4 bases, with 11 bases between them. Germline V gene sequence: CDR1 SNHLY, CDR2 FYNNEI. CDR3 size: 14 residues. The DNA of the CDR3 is TGTGCCAGCAGTGGGACAGCCTATAATCAGCCCCAGCATTTT. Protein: CASSGTAYNQPQHF.

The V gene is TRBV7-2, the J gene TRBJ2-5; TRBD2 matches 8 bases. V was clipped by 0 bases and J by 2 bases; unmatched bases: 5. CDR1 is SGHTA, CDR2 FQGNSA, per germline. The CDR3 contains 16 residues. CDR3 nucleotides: TGTGCCAGCAGCTTAGCGTTAACGGGGGGGCAAGAGACCCAGTACTTC. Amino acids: CASSLALTGGQETQYF. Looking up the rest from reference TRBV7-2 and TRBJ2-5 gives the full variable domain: GAGVSQSPSNKVTEKGKDVELRCDPISGHTALYWYRQSLGQGLEFLIYFQGNSAPDKSGLPSDRFSAERTGGSVSTLTIQRTQQEDSAVYLCASSLALTGGQETQYFGPGTRLLVL.

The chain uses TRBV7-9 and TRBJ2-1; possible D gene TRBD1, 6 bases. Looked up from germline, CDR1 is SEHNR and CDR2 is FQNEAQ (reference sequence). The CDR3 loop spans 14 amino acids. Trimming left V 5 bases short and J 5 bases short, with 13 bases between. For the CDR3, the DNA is TGTGCCAGCAGCCTGGACAGTACGCACAATGAGCAGTTCTTC. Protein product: CASSLDSTHNEQFF.

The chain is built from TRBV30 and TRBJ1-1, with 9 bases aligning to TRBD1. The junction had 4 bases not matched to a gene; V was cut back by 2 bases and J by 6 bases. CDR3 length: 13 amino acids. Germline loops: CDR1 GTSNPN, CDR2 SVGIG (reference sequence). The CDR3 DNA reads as TGTGCCTGGAGTATGGGACAGGGAGCTGAAGCTTTCTTT. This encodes CAWSMGQGAEAFF.

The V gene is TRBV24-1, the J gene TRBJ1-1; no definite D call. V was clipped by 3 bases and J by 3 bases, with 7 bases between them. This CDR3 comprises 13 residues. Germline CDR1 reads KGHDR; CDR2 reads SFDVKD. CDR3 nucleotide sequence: TGTGCCACCAGTGATCCCGGTGACACTGAAGCTTTCTTT. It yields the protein CATSDPGDTEAFF.

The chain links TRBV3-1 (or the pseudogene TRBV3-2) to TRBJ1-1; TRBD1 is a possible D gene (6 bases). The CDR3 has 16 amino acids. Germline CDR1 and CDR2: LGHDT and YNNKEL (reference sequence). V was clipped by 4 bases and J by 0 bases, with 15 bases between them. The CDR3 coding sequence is TGTGCCAGCAGCCCGGTGGACAGCCACATGAACACTGAAGCTTTCTTT. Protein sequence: CASSPVDSHMNTEAFF.

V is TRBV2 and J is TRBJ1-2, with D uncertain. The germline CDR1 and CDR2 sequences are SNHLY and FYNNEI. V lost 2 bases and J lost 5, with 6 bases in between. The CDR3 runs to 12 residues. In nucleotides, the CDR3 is TGTGCCAGCAGTGAAAATTCTTATGGCTACACCTTC. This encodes CASSENSYGYTF.

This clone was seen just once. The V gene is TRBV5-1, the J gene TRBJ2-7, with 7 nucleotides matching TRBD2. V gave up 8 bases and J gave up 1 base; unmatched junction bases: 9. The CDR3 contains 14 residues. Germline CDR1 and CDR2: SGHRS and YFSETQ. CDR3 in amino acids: CASTYGGGSYEQYF. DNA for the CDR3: TGCGCCAGTACCTACGGGGGAGGGTCCTACGAGCAGTACTTC.

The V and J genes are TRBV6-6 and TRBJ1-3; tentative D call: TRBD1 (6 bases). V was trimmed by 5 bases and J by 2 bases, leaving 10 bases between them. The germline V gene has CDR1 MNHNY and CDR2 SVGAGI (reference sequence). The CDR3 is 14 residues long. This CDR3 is CASSTGLTGNTIYF. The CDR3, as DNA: TGTGCCAGCAGTACAGGGTTAACTGGAAACACCATATATTTT.

CDR3 amino acids: CASSLAGNYGYTF. Here the CDR3 DNA reads TGTGCCAGCAGCTTGGCAGGGAACTATGGCTACACCTTC. The chain employs TRBV7-9 and TRBJ1-2; possible D gene TRBD1, 5 bases. The CDR3 has 13 amino acids. Germline loops: CDR1 SEHNR, CDR2 FQNEAQ (reference sequence). The ends were cut back, 3 bases at V and 2 bases at J, with 7 bases in the middle. The complete variable domain, with remaining parts taken from reference TRBV7-9 and TRBJ1-2, reads DTGVSQNPRHKITKRGQNVTFRCDPISEHNRLYWYRQTLGQGPEFLTYFQNEAQLEKSRLLSDRFSAERPKGSFSTLEIQRTEQGDSAMYLCASSLAGNYGYTFGSGTRLTVV.

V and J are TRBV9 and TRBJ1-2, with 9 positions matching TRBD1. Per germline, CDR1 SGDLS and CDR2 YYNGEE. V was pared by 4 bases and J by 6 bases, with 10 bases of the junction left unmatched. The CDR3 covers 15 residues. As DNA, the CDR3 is TGTGCCAGCAGCTCTCGGGACAGGGCTTTCGATGGCTACACCTTC. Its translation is CASSSRDRAFDGYTF.

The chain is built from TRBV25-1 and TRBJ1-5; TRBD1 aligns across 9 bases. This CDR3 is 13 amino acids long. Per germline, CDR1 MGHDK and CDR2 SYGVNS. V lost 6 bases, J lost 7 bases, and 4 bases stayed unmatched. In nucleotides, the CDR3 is TGTGCCAGCAGGGGACAGGGAGGCCAGCCCCAGCATTTT. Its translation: CASRGQGGQPQHF.